This T cell receptor (beta chain) was sequenced for a study of cytomegalovirus exposure and HLA in healthy donors listed by TCRdb under 2017. Context from the whole study: An earlier analysis of roughly 500 of the donors reported roughly 270 Gb of sequence data and some 100 million unique TCR beta sequences from about 179 million T cells. About 300 gigabases of sequencing data and approximately 93 million unique TCR sequences were included in an early release covering around 600 HLA-typed donors. Of the roughly 420 genotyped donors, less than 90% were placed in the genetic ancestry cluster associated with self-reported Caucasian donors. The study was designed to test whether signatures of past pathogen exposure could be identified by cataloging public T cell receptors. The study used immunosequencing to profile the T cell repertoires of more than 650 subjects and linked those repertoires to cytomegalovirus serostatus. In addition to the first cohort of approximately 670 subjects, a separate validation cohort of about 120 different subjects was used. High-throughput TCR immunosequencing, statistical association of individual TCRs with disease status, and machine learning were combined to predict cytomegalovirus infection status. In a later analysis, previously published TCR beta repertoires from 666 donors were re-analyzed and high-resolution HLA genotyping was added so that TCR occurrence patterns could be studied. Rather than drawing on any new phenotypic data, the later analysis identified candidate immune exposures from TCR beta sequences and the way those sequences occurred across donors. An earlier analysis of approximately 500 of the donors applied high-throughput TCR beta sequencing to assess whether each TCR beta V gene segment acted as functional or pseudogenic. Donor age, sex, ethnicity and CMV serostatus were collected together with the repertoire data. A later genetic analysis took genome-wide SNP genotypes for about three fifths of the roughly 670 donors and used that subset as a discovery cohort. Every repertoire in the discovery cohort had been generated on one and the same sequencing platform. HLA typing covered class I and class II loci at four-digit resolution. Typing coverage varied by locus: about 629-630 donors for A, B, C, DRB1 and DQB1; approximately 500 for DQA1; over 600 for DPA1; around 450 for DPB1. A handful of DR-DQ haplotypes were handled as single units for association and clustering because linkage in the cohort was strong. On average, 235,054 unique TCR beta nucleotide sequences were sequenced per donor among 398 genotyped donors of the cohort, with around 19% of those sequences being non-productive.

The research as a whole found: When HLA alleles, especially DR and DQ, strongly co-occurred, TCR associations were difficult to assign to individual alleles. In both the original and validation cohorts, the classifier was reported to diagnose cytomegalovirus status with high specificity and sensitivity. A few of the identified cytomegalovirus-associated TCR beta chains were confirmed in vitro to be specific for cytomegalovirus antigens. The sequencing pipeline was judged likely to have produced a cluster of highly shared sequence variants as a technical artifact. The cohort was sequenced for TCR beta chains only, and without alpha or paired-chain data the features that could be detected were limited. Some IMGT-functional V segments, including TRBV6-2 and TRBV6-3, could not be told apart with the 87-base-pair reads, so those segments were excluded. Specific HLA alleles were associated with some 15,000 TCR beta sequences at a false discovery rate of 0.05 in a later analysis. Linkage disequilibrium might explain the correlated functional status among segregating V segments, but an unknown experimental factor could not be excluded. A later genetic analysis reported fewer N-insertions in productive TCRs among donors in an Asian-associated ancestry cluster than the approximately 670-donor mean. A further reported finding was that TCR beta sequences accurately predicted the HLA-A and HLA-B alleles for most subjects in the first cohort. Because counts were too low, fewer than 20 rarely observed V segments, including chromosome 9 orphons, were excluded from the earlier analysis of several hundred of the donors. The presence/absence analyses assumed that sequencing depth was roughly uniform across donors, and that assumption may not be true. Across donors, most TCR sequences were observed very rarely, whereas some public TCRs were present in many individuals. CMV serostatus was the only immune exposure information available for the cohort. Most CMV-associated TCR beta chains appeared to be HLA-restricted in a later analysis, and the HLA associations seemed to be driven largely by CMV exposure. Because HLA typing was unavailable for some donors at each locus, only the typed subset was used in association tests. A later analysis found that HLA-associated TCR beta chains were more clonally expanded and had lower generation probabilities than equally common non-associated chains. In a later analysis, TCR association rates were found to vary across HLA loci, with the most associated TCRs seen for DRB1 alleles and the fewest for HLA-C alleles. The study gave a list of 150 to 200 TCR beta chains associated with cytomegalovirus. Several of the top co-occurrence clusters appeared to be linked to parvovirus B19, influenza, CMV and Epstein-Barr virus, according to a later analysis. An earlier analysis of 450 to 750 of the donors showed that most TCR beta V segments appeared in productive rearrangements either about 87% or about 30% of the time, which broadly matched IMGT annotations. An association between a missense DCLRE1C variant and V-gene and J-gene trimming of TCR beta chains was found in a later genetic analysis and replicated in an independent cohort. According to the authors, the approach could potentially be generalized to other disease states and immunological phenotypes.

Libraries were made using the immunoSEQ multiplex PCR assay. For the multiplex PCR, a mixture combining 60 forward primers for TCR Vbeta segments and 13 reverse primers for TCR Jbeta segments was used. A multiplex PCR assay on genomic DNA amplified the CDR3 region of rearranged TCR beta genes. Amplified TCR beta libraries were sequenced as 87-base-pair reads on the Illumina HiSeq System. In the authors' own workflow: Across the 700 or so repertoires, a later analysis counted approximately 75 million unique TCR beta chains, approximately 10 million of which were shared by at least two donors. A nearest-neighbor algorithm error-corrected the raw reads and collapsed the reads into unique sequences, merging closely related sequences to remove PCR and sequencing errors. CDR3 sequences were aligned to IMGT reference sequences to assign V, D and J gene segments. For a sequence to be retained, at least a six-nucleotide match to both a V gene segment and a J gene segment was required. A rearrangement was called productive if the CDR3 had no stop codons and remained in frame with V and J, and every other rearrangement was called non-productive. Following IMGT convention, CDR3 was defined as the stretch from the second conserved V-encoded cysteine to the conserved J-encoded phenylalanine. In an earlier analysis of around 540 of the donors, sequences lacking an unambiguous match to a single V gene segment were excluded. An earlier analysis of a few hundred of the donors classified V segments as functional when productive rearrangements were above 56.7% and as segregating when the standard deviation between donors was above 5%. To diagnose cytomegalovirus status from the catalog of TCR beta chain sequences, a statistical classification framework was built. In a later analysis, TCR nucleotide sequences were compared against IMGT/GENE-DB human TR gene sequences so that V and J genes could be assigned. In a later analysis, CDR3 sequences and most-parsimonious VDJ recombination scenarios were assigned using the TCRdist pipeline. A later analysis defined each TCR beta chain by its CDR3 amino acid sequence plus V-gene family, and excluded reads lacking a unique V-gene family. To address suspected cross-contamination and a sequencing artifact, a later analysis removed some 620 highly shared, low-generation-probability nucleotide sequences. In a later analysis, a clonal expansion index for each public chain was calculated from normalized within-repertoire ranks of inferred template counts. Generation probabilities in a later analysis came from a VDJ recombination model fitted to out-of-frame rearrangements, and those results were checked against IGoR. Hypergeometric tests were used in a later analysis to score TCR-TCR, TCR-HLA and TCR-CMV co-occurrence, with a repertoire-size bias correction applied to the TCR pairs. A later analysis estimated false discovery rates by permuting HLA or CMV assignments 20 times. In a later analysis, co-occurring TCRs were grouped using DBSCAN, with TCRdist sequence similarity added in when clustering inside HLA-allele-positive subsets. Repertoires with fewer than 30,000 or more than 120,000 public chains were left out of co-occurrence clustering, as were four to six repertoires with anomalous nucleotide sharing. This is the immuneACCESS table as TCRdb keeps it, with only in-frame sequences that have V and J called. A part of the clones is gone; compared with another copy, unresolved V genes explain less than half, and the rest is unexplained. The V and J calls and the clone size are those of that table, but D and trimming were determined from the DNA. Here the sample has under 170,000 clones; roughly 77% occur a single time. Together, the top ten hold around 3.2% of the sample.

About this clone: No cognate antigen has been identified for it. No much larger clonotype is one base removed from it; base qualities were not supplied.

Trimming at the junction amounts to 3 bases on V and 4 bases on J, and the germline ends lie 15 bases apart. For CDR1 and CDR2, the germline V gene (reference sequence) lists GTSNPN and SVGIG. The CDR3, cysteine through phenylalanine, is 14 amino acids long. The read is trimmed to its CDR3 DNA, 42 bases read in frame from base 1. The cohort comprised 666 healthy bone marrow donors. At the time of sampling, all cohort members were nominally healthy, though unrecorded immune exposures were likely present. Of the 610 or so cohort members, 250 to 300 had positive CMV serostatus and 350 to 450 had negative CMV serostatus, and CMV serostatus was not recorded for the donor. A peripheral blood sample was collected from each donor, and TCR beta sequencing was performed on peripheral blood mononuclear cells. The Qiagen DNeasy Blood Extraction Kit was used to extract genomic DNA from the blood cell samples.

The chain employs TRBV30 and TRBJ1-1; 5 matching bases give a weak D call of TRBD1. This clonotype was obtained from a human donor in good health. The sample consisted of PBMCs. The CDR3 protein is CAWRAGRRSTEAFF. The DNA is TGTGCCTGGAGGGCAGGGAGGAGGAGCACTGAAGCTTTCTTT.